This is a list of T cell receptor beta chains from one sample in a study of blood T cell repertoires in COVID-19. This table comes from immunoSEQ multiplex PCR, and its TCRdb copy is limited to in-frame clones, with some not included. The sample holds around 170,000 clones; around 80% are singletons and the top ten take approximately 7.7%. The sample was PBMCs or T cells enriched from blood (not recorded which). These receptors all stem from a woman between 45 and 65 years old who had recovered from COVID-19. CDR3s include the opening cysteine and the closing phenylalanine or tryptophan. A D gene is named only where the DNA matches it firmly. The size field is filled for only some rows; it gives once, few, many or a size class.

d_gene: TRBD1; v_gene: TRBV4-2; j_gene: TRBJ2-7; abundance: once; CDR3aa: CASSLGFAGTGAEQYF; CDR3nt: TGTGCCAGCAGCCTCGGTTTTGCCGGGACAGGGGCCGAGCAGTACTTC
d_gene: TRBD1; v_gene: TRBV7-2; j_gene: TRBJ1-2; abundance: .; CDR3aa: CASSPDRGYGYTF; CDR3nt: TGTGCCAGCAGCCCAGACAGGGGCTATGGCTACACCTTC
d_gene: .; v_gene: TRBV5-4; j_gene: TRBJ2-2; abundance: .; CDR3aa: CASSGNTRDTGELFF; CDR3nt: TGTGCCAGCAGCGGGAATACTAGGGACACCGGGGAGCTGTTTTTT
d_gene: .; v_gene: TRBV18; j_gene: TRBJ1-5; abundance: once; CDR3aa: CASSPSSGHGNQPQHF; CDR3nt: TGTGCCAGCTCACCCTCCTCGGGACATGGCAATCAGCCCCAGCATTTT
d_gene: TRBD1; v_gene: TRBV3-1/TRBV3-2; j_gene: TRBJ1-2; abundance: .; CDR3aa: CASSQDRRQGAWGYTF; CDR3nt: TGTGCCAGCAGCCAAGATAGGAGACAGGGGGCTTGGGGCTACACCTTC
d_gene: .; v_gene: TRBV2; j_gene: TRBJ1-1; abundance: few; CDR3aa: CASSEEGQGKLF; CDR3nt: TGTGCCAGCAGTGAAGAGGGGCAGGGAAAGCTCTTT
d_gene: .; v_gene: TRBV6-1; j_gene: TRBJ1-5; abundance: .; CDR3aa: CASTPSGATFQPQHF; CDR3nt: TGTGCCAGCACCCCTAGCGGGGCGACTTTTCAGCCCCAGCATTTT
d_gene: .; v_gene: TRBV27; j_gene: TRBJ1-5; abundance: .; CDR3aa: CASSQLGPTGKGNQPQHF; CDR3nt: TGTGCCAGCAGTCAACTTGGCCCGACAGGTAAAGGCAATCAGCCCCAGCATTTT
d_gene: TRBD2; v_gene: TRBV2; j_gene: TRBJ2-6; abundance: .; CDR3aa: CASSVGGPGANVLTF; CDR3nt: TGTGCCAGCAGTGTGGGAGGGCCTGGGGCCAACGTCCTGACTTTC
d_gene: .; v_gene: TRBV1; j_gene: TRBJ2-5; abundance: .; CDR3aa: CTSSQDPDRGFQETQYF; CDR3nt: TGCACCAGCAGCCAAGATCCCGACAGGGGGTTCCAAGAGACCCAGTACTTC
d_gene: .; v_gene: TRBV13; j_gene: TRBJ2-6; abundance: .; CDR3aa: CASSLAGPGANVLTF; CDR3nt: TGTGCCAGCAGCTTAGCAGGGCCGGGGGCCAACGTCCTGACTTTC
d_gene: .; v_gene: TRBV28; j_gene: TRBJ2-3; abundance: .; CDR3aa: CASSPPSDVSQYF; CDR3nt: TGTGCCAGCAGTCCACCCTCAGATGTTTCGCAGTATTTT
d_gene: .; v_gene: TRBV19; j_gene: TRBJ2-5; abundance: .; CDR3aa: CASSARYIQETQYF; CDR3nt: TGTGCCAGTAGTGCAAGATACATCCAAGAGACCCAGTACTTC
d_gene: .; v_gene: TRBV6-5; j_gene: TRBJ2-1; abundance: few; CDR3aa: CASSRDFAYSEQFF; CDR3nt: TGTGCCAGCAGCCGGGACTTCGCCTACAGTGAGCAGTTCTTC
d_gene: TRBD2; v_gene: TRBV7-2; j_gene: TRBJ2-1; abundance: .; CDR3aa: CASSLTREAYNEQFF; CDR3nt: TGTGCCAGCAGCTTAACCCGGGAGGCATACAATGAGCAGTTCTTC
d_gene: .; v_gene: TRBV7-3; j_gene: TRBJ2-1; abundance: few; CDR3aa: CASSFSGAYNEQFF; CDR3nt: TGTGCCAGCAGCTTTTCCGGGGCCTACAATGAGCAGTTCTTC
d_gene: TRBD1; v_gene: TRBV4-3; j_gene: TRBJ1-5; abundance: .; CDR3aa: CASSWTGKKPILQYSNQPQHF; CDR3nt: TGCGCCAGCTCCTGGACAGGGAAAAAGCCGATACTCCAATATAGCAATCAGCCCCAGCATTTT
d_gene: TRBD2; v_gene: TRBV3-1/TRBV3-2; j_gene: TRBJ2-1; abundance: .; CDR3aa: CASSKGLASLNEQFF; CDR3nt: TGTGCCAGCAGCAAGGGACTAGCCTCCCTCAATGAGCAGTTCTTC
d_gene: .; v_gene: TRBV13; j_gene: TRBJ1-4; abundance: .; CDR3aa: CASRRGPSGEKLFF; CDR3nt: TGTGCCAGCAGACGGGGCCCAAGCGGGGAAAAACTGTTTTTT
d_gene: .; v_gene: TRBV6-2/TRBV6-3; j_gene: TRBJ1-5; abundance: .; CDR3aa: CASSTGYQPQHF; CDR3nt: TGTGCCAGCAGCACAGGGTATCAGCCCCAGCATTTT
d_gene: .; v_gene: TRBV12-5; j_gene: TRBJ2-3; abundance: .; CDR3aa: CASGLGGEQGTDTQYF; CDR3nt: TGTGCTAGTGGTTTAGGTGGCGAACAGGGAACAGATACGCAGTATTTT
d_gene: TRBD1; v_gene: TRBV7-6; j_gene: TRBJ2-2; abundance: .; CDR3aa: CASSLGTGWELFF; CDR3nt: TGTGCCAGCAGCTTAGGGACAGGGTGGGAGCTGTTTTTT
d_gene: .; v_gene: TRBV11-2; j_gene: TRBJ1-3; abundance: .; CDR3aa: CASSLALDSSGNTIYF; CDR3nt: TGTGCCAGCAGCTTAGCGTTAGACAGTTCTGGAAACACCATATATTTT
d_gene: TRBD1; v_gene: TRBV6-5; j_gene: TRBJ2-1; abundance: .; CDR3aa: CASRGRGLSHNEQFF; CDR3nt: TGTGCCAGCAGGGGCAGGGGGTTATCCCACAATGAGCAGTTCTTC
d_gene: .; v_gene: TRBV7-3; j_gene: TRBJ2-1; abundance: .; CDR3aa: CASSRDYNEQFF; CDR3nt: TGTGCCAGCAGCCGCGACTACAATGAGCAGTTCTTC
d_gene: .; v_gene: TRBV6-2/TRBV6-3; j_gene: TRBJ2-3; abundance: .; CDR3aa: CASSFRTDQKVVGGDTQYF; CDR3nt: TGTGCCAGCAGTTTCCGGACAGACCAGAAGGTAGTTGGCGGGGATACGCAGTATTTT
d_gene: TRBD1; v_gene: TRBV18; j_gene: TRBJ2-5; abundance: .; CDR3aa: CASSLNTGAQETQYF; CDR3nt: TGTGCCAGCTCACTAAACACAGGGGCCCAAGAGACCCAGTACTTC
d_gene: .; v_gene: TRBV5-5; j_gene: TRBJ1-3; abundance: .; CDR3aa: CASSLGEGGNTIYF; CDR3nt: TGTGCCAGCAGCTTGGGAGAGGGTGGAAACACCATATATTTT
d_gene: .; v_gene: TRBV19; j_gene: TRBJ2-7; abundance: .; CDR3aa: CASSRTGVYEQYF; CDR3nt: TGTGCCAGTAGTAGGACTGGGGTCTACGAGCAGTACTTC
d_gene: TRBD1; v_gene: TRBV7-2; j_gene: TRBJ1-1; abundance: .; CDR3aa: CASSLLQGAYTEAFF; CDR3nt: TGTGCCAGCAGCTTACTACAGGGGGCGTACACTGAAGCTTTCTTT
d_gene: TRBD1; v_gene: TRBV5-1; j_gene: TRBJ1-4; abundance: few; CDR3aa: CASSSKGAGNEKLFF; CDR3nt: TGCGCCAGCAGCTCAAAGGGGGCGGGTAATGAAAAACTGTTTTTT
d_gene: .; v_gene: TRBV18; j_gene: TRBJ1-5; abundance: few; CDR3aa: CASSPSRGQPQHF; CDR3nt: TGTGCCAGCTCACCGTCAAGGGGACAGCCCCAGCATTTT
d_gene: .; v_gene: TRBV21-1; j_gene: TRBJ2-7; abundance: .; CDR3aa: CASTLSGATSSYEQYF; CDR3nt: TGTGCCAGCACCCTCTCAGGGGCTACGAGCTCCTACGAGCAGTACTTC
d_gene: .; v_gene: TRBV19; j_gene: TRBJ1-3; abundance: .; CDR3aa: CASARRSPSGNTIYF; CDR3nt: TGTGCCAGTGCCCGGCGGAGCCCCTCTGGAAACACCATATATTTT
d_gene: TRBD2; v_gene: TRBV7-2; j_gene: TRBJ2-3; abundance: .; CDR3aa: CASSLVSSGRATDTQYF; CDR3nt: TGTGCCAGCAGCTTAGTATCTAGCGGGAGGGCTACAGATACGCAGTATTTT
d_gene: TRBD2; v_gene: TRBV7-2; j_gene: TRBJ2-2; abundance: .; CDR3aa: CASSIQRGRNTGELFF; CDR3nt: TGTGCCAGCAGCATCCAGCGGGGGAGAAACACCGGGGAGCTGTTTTTT
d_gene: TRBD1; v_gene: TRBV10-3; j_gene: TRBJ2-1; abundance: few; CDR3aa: CAINRGSFNEQFF; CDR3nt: TGTGCCATCAACAGGGGGTCGTTCAATGAGCAGTTCTTC
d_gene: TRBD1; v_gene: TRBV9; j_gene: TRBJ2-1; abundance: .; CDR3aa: CASSMTDRTSSYNEQFF; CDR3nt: TGTGCCAGCAGCATGACGGACAGGACTTCCTCCTACAATGAGCAGTTCTTC
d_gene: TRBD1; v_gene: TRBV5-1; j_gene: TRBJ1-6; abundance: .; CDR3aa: CASSVWTGSNSPLHF; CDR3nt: TGCGCCAGCAGCGTATGGACAGGATCGAATTCACCCCTCCACTTT
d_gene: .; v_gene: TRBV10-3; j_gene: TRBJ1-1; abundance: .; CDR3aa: CAISESEGTEAFF; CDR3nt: TGTGCCATCAGTGAGTCGGAGGGAACTGAAGCTTTCTTT
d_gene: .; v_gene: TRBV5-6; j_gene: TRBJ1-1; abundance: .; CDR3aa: CASSLLWGVAFF; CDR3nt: TGTGCCAGCAGCTTGTTGTGGGGGGTAGCTTTCTTT